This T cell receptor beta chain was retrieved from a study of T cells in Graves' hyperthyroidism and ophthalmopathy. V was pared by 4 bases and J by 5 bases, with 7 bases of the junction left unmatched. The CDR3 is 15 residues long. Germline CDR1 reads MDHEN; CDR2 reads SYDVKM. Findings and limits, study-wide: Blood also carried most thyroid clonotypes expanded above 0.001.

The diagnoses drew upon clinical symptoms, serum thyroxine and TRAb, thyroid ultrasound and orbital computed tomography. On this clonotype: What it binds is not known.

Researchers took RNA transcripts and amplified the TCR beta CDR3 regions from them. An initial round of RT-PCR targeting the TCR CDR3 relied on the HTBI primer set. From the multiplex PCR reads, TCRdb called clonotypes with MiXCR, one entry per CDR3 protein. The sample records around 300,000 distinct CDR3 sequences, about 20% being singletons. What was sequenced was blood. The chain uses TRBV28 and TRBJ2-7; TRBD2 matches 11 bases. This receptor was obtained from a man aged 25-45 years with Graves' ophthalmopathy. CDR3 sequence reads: CASSSSTSGTDEQYF. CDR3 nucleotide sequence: TGTGCCAGCAGTTCGTCGACTAGCGGGACCGACGAGCAGTACTTC. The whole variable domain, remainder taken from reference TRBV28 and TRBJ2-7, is DVKVTQSSRYLVKRTGEKVFLECVQDMDHENMFWYRQDPGLGLRLIYFSYDVKMKEKGDIPEGYSVSREKKERFSLILESASTNQTSMYLCASSSSTSGTDEQYFGPGTRLTVT.